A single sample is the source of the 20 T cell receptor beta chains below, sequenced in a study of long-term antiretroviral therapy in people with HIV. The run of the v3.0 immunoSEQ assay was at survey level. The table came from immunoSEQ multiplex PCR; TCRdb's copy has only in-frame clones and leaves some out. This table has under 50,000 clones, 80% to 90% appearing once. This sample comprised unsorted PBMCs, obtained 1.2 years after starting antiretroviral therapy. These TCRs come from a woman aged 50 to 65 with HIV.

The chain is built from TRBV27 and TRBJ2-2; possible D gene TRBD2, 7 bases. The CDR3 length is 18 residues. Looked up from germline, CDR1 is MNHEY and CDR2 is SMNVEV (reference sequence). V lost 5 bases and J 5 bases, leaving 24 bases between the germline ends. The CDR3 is CASSGPTIRGAWTGELFF. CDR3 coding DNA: TGTGCCAGCAGTGGACCTACAATACGGGGGGCCTGGACCGGGGAGCTGTTTTTT.

The chain's CDR3 is CASSSLPGTYEQYF. CDR3 bases: TGTGCCAGCAGCTCCCTCCCGGGGACCTACGAGCAGTACTTC. This chain joins TRBV7-2 and TRBJ2-7; a weak D match, TRBD2 (5 bases). V lost 4 bases and J lost 2, with 12 bases in between. The CDR3 is 14 residues long. CDR1 is SGHTA and CDR2 is FQGNSA in the germline V gene.

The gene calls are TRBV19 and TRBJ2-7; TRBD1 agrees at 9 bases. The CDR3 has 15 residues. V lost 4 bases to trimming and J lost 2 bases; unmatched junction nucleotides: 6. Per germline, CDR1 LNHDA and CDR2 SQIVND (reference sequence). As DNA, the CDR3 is TGTGCCAGTAGTAACCCGCGGGACAGGGCCTACGAGCAGTACTTC. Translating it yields CASSNPRDRAYEQYF.

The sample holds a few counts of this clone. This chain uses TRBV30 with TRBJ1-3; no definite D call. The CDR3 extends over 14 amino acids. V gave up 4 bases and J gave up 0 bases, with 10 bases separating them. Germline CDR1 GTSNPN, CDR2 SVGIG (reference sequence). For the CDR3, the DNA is TGTGCCTGGAACCTGGGAAACTCTGGAAACACCATATATTTT. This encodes CAWNLGNSGNTIYF.

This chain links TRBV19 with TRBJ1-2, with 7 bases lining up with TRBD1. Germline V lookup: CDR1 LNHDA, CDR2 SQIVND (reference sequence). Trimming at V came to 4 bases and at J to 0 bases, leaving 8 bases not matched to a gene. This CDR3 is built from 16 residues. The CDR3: CASSTNTGTANYGYTF. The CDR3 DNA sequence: TGTGCCAGTAGTACAAACACCGGGACAGCTAACTATGGCTACACCTTC.

CDR3: CASSLGRGPTNEKLFF. The CDR3 DNA follows: TGTGCCAGCAGCTTGGGCAGGGGGCCTACTAATGAAAAACTGTTTTTT. This chain joins TRBV5-6 and TRBJ1-4, with 8 bases matching TRBD1. Losses at the gene ends were 0 bases for V and 2 bases for J; bases not matched to a gene: 3. CDR3 length: 16 residues. From germline, CDR1 is SGHDT and CDR2 YYEEEE.

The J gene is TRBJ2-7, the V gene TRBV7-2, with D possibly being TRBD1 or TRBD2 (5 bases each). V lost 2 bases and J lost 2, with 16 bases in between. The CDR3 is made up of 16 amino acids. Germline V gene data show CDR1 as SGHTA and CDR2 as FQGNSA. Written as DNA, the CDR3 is TGTGCCAGCAGCTTATTTTACGCCGGGACCGCCTACGAGCAGTACTTC. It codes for CASSLFYAGTAYEQYF.

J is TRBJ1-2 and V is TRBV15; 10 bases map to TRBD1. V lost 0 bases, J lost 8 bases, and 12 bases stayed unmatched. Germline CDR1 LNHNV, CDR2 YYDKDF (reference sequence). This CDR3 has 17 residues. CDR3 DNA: TGTGCCACCAGCAGAGATCTCACGGGACAGGGGACGTTGGGCTACACCTTC. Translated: CATSRDLTGQGTLGYTF.

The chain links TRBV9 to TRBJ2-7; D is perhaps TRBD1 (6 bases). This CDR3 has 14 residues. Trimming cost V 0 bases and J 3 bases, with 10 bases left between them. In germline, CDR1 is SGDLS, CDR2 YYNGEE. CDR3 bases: TGTGCCAGCAGCGTAGATGTCAGGGGCTACGAGCAGTACTTC. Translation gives CASSVDVRGYEQYF.

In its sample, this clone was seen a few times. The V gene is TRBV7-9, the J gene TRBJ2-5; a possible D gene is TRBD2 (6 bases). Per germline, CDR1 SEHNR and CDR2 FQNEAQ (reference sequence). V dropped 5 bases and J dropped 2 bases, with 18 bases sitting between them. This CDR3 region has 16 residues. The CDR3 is CASSGEEGSPQETQYF. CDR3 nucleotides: TGTGCCAGCAGCGGCGAGGAGGGGTCACCGCAAGAGACCCAGTACTTC. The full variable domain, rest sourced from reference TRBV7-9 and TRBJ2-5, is DTGVSQNPRHKITKRGQNVTFRCDPISEHNRLYWYRQTLGQGPEFLTYFQNEAQLEKSRLLSDRFSAERPKGSFSTLEIQRTEQGDSAMYLCASSGEEGSPQETQYFGPGTRLLVL.

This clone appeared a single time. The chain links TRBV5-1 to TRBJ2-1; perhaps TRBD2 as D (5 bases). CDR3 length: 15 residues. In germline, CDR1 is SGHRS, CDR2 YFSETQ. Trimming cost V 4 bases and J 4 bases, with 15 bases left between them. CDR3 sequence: CASSPTRALYNEQFF. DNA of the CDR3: TGCGCCAGCAGCCCCACGAGGGCACTATACAATGAGCAGTTCTTC.

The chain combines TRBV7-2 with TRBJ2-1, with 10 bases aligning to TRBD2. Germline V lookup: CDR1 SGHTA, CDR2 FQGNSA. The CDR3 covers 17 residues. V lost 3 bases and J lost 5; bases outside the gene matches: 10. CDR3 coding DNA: TGTGCCAGCAGCTTGGCCCAGCGGGGGGGGTGGAACAATGAGCAGTTCTTC. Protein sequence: CASSLAQRGGWNNEQFF.

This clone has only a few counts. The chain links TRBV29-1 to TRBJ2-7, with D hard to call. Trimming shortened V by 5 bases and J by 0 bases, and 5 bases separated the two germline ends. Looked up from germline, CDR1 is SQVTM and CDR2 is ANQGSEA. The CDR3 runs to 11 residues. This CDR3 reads CSVIDSYEQYF. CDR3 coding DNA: TGCAGCGTTATCGACTCCTACGAGCAGTACTTC.

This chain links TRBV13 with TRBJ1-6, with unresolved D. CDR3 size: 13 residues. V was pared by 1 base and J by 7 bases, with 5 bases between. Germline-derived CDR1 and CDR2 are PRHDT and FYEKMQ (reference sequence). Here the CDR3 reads CASSLEDNSPLHF. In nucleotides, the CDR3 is TGTGCCAGCAGCTTAGAGGACAATTCACCCCTCCACTTT. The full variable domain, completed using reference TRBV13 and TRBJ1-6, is AAGVIQSPRHLIKEKRETATLKCYPIPRHDTVYWYQQGPGQDPQFLISFYEKMQSDKGSIPDRFSAQQFSDYHSELNMSSLELGDSALYFCASSLEDNSPLHFGNGTRLTVT.

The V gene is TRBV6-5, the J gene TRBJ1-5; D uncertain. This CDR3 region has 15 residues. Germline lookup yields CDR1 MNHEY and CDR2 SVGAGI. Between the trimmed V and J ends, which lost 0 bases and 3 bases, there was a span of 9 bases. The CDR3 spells CASSYSKGLNQPQHF. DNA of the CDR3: TGTGCCAGCAGTTACTCGAAGGGCCTCAATCAGCCCCAGCATTTT.

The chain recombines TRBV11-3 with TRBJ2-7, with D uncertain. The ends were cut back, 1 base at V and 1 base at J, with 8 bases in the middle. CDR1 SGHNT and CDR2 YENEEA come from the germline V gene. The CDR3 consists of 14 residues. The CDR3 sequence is CASSLGADSYEQYF. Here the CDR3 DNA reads TGTGCCAGCAGCTTAGGGGCCGATTCCTACGAGCAGTACTTC.

The CDR3 loop is CASSAPEQFF. The CDR3 bases are TGTGCCAGCAGCGCCCCTGAGCAGTTCTTC. The V and J genes are TRBV7-2 and TRBJ2-1; D uncertain. CDR1 is SGHTA, CDR2 FQGNSA, per germline. This CDR3 spans 10 amino acids. V was pared by 5 bases and J by 9 bases, with 5 bases between.

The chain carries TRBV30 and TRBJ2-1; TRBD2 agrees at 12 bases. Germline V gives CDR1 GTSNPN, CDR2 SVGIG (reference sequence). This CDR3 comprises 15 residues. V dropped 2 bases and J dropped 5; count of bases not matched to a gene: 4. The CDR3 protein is CAWSRLAGGDNEQFF. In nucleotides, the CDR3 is TGTGCCTGGAGTAGGCTAGCGGGGGGGGACAATGAGCAGTTCTTC.

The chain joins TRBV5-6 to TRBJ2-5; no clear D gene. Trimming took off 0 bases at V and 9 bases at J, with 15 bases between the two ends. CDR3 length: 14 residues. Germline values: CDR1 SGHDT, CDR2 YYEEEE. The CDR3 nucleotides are TGTGCCAGCAGCTTGGACGGCAGGCCGGTGGCCCAGTACTTC. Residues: CASSLDGRPVAQYF.

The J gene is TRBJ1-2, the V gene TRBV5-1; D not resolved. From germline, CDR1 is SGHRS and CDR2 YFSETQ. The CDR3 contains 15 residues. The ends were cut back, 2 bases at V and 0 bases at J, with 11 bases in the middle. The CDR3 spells CASSLSSASNYGYTF. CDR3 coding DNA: TGCGCCAGCAGCTTAAGTTCAGCTTCTAACTATGGCTACACCTTC.